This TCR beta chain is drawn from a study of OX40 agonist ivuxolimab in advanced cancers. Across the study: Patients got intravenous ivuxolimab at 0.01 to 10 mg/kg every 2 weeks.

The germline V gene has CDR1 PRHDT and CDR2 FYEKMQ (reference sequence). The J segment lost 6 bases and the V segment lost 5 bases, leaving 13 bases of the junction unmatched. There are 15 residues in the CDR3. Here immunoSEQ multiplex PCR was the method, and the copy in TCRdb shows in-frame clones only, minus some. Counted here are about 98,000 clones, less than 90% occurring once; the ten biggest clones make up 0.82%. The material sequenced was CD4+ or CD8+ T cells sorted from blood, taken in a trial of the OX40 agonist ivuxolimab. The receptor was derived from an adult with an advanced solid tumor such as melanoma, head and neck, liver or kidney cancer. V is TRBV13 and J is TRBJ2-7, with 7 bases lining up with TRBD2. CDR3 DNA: TGTGCCAGCAGCAGGAGCGGGGTAGCGGACCCCGAGCAGTACTTC. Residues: CASSRSGVADPEQYF.